This TCR beta chain was sequenced for a study of PD-1 blockade in classical Hodgkin lymphoma. Study at large: The patients were dosed with nivolumab 3 mg/kg, infused intravenously every 2 weeks. Points from the study as a whole: Possible causes of repertoire differences, disease activity or prior therapy, remain undefined. Complete responders possessed baseline diversity comparable to newly diagnosed patients. Only CD4+ TCR diversity, not CD8+, had risen significantly by C4D1.

After autologous stem cell transplantation all patients relapsed, and prior brentuximab vedotin exposure differed between cohorts. With respect to this clone: The antigen is undetermined. Compared with germline, one end of the junction differs, possibly owing to a read error.

Method: immunoSEQ multiplex PCR; TCRdb's copy keeps in-frame clones and lacks some. The sample includes tens of thousands of clones, 89% seen only once; the top ten take less than 25%. The CDR3 extends over 15 amino acids. The germline CDR1 and CDR2 sequences are SSHAT and FNYEAQ (reference sequence). This TCR was recovered from a human donor with classical Hodgkin lymphoma. The sample in question was peripheral blood mononuclear cells (PBMCs), obtained at baseline. The J gene is TRBJ2-3, the V gene TRBV7-7, with 12 nucleotides matching TRBD2. As DNA, the CDR3 is TGTGCTAGCAGCCTTGGACTAGCGGGAACAGATACGCAGTATTTT. Translating gives CASSLGLAGTDTQYF.